What follows is one T cell receptor (beta chain) and its context. The data were obtained in a study of blood T cell repertoires in COVID-19. Across the whole study: Some COVID-19 samples were acute and others convalescent; all came from the United States, Italy and Spain.

Data came from immunoSEQ multiplex PCR; TCRdb stores just in-frame clones and leaves some out. This table holds approximately 50,000 clones, 65% to 90% found once. CDR3 length: 18 amino acids. V is TRBV21-1 and J is TRBJ2-2; TRBD2, the table's D call, lacks a check against the DNA. TRBV21-1 is described as a pseudogene. The TCR sequence derives from a human donor in a cohort sampled during active COVID-19. Sequenced sample: peripheral blood. CDR3: CASSKAPFGTTNTGELFF. CDR3 DNA sequence: TGTGCCAGCAGCAAAGCGCCCTTTGGGACTACGAACACCGGGGAGCTGTTTTTT.